A selection of T cell receptor beta chains follows, all from one sample in a study of T-cell memory formation after mild COVID-19. TCRdb fed the 5' RACE reads into MiXCR, producing one record per CDR3 protein. Among under 550,000 distinct CDR3 sequences listed, 18% were seen once. Input material: PBMCs or a T cell subset sorted from them (not recorded which). The receptors were sampled from a young man who had mild COVID-19 (a few samples of this study predate the infection). Cell type and time point are not known. Both conserved end residues are trimmed from each CDR3.

j_call: TRBJ2-5
v_call: TRBV5-1
cdr3_length: 13
cdr3_aa: ASSLGAPSQETQY

j_call: TRBJ2-2
v_call: TRBV20-1
cdr3_length: 13
cdr3_aa: SASLAGGFTGELF

j_call: TRBJ2-2
v_call: TRBV24-1
cdr3_length: 9
cdr3_aa: ATGASGELF

j_call: TRBJ2-5
v_call: TRBV7-2
cdr3_length: 17
cdr3_aa: ASSLAIYRGVPYQETQY

j_call: TRBJ2-5
v_call: TRBV20-1
cdr3_length: 12
cdr3_aa: SARSASGQETQY

j_call: TRBJ1-1
v_call: TRBV10-2
cdr3_length: 9
cdr3_aa: ASSVGAEAF

j_call: TRBJ2-7
v_call: TRBV4-1
cdr3_length: 13
cdr3_aa: ASSHPSGRTYEQY

j_call: TRBJ2-5
v_call: TRBV5-1
cdr3_length: 12
cdr3_aa: ASSSDIPQETQY

j_call: TRBJ1-5
v_call: TRBV7-3
cdr3_length: 10
cdr3_aa: ASIGFYQPQH

j_call: TRBJ1-2
v_call: TRBV4-1
cdr3_length: 13
cdr3_aa: ASSQETGDYYGYT

j_call: TRBJ1-5
v_call: TRBV12-3/TRBV12-4
cdr3_length: 12
cdr3_aa: ASSPESQYQPQH

j_call: TRBJ2-5
v_call: TRBV3-1
cdr3_length: 14
cdr3_aa: ASSQEIAGYRETQY

j_call: TRBJ2-5
v_call: TRBV7-9
cdr3_length: 10
cdr3_aa: ASGHSGKTQY

j_call: TRBJ1-2
v_call: TRBV6-6
cdr3_length: 11
cdr3_aa: ASSYEGDYGYT

j_call: TRBJ2-5
v_call: TRBV14
cdr3_length: 16
cdr3_aa: ASSQEYLGTELRETQY

j_call: TRBJ2-5
v_call: TRBV25-1
cdr3_length: 13
cdr3_aa: ASSDPGSGLETQY

j_call: TRBJ2-7
v_call: TRBV5-1
cdr3_length: 12
cdr3_aa: ASSGTGGMYEQY

j_call: TRBJ2-7
v_call: TRBV7-2
cdr3_length: 14
cdr3_aa: ASSLAASGGAIEQY

j_call: TRBJ1-3
v_call: TRBV4-1
cdr3_length: 11
cdr3_aa: ASSPLAGNTIY

j_call: TRBJ2-2
v_call: TRBV7-9
cdr3_length: 10
cdr3_aa: ASSLVDSRLF

j_call: TRBJ2-3
v_call: TRBV7-2
cdr3_length: 13
cdr3_aa: ASRPPAGGKDTQY

j_call: TRBJ2-5
v_call: TRBV20-1
cdr3_length: 13
cdr3_aa: SAALAGGPRETQY

j_call: TRBJ2-2
v_call: TRBV24-1
cdr3_length: 13
cdr3_aa: ATSEGGQFTGELF

j_call: TRBJ2-2
v_call: TRBV11-2
cdr3_length: 13
cdr3_aa: ASSLIKGIGGELF

j_call: TRBJ1-2
v_call: TRBV7-8
cdr3_length: 11
cdr3_aa: ASSGPKSGGYT

j_call: TRBJ1-6
v_call: TRBV30
cdr3_length: 15
cdr3_aa: AWLDRGGFSYNSPLH

j_call: TRBJ2-3
v_call: TRBV24-1
cdr3_length: 13
cdr3_aa: ATSDPRGTADTQY

j_call: TRBJ2-7
v_call: TRBV5-1
cdr3_length: 10
cdr3_aa: ASSSQAYEQY

j_call: TRBJ2-5
v_call: TRBV20-1
cdr3_length: 10
cdr3_aa: SARDSPETQY

j_call: TRBJ1-2
v_call: TRBV6-5
cdr3_length: 14
cdr3_aa: ASSYSRLPANYGYT

j_call: TRBJ1-2
v_call: TRBV12-3/TRBV12-4
cdr3_length: 14
cdr3_aa: ASSALPGFSNYGYT

j_call: TRBJ2-1
v_call: TRBV7-8
cdr3_length: 13
cdr3_aa: ASSPTGGGRGEQF

j_call: TRBJ2-3
v_call: TRBV5-1
cdr3_length: 14
cdr3_aa: ASSLDAGANTDTQY

j_call: TRBJ1-6
v_call: TRBV5-1
cdr3_length: 14
cdr3_aa: ASSQGGRGANSPLH

j_call: TRBJ1-6
v_call: TRBV12-3/TRBV12-4
cdr3_length: 11
cdr3_aa: ASSLTGSSPLH

j_call: TRBJ2-1
v_call: TRBV11-2
cdr3_length: 13
cdr3_aa: ASSLVFPGGGEQF

j_call: TRBJ2-6
v_call: TRBV29-1
cdr3_length: 12
cdr3_aa: SVEDHGGANVLT

j_call: TRBJ2-7
v_call: TRBV20-1
cdr3_length: 13
cdr3_aa: SASQPGQGIYEQY

j_call: TRBJ1-1
v_call: TRBV7-2
cdr3_length: 11
cdr3_aa: ASGTQGISEAF

j_call: TRBJ2-2
v_call: TRBV25-1
cdr3_length: 12
cdr3_aa: ASSEYVSTGELF

j_call: TRBJ1-6
v_call: TRBV28
cdr3_length: 12
cdr3_aa: ASSLSRGATPLH

j_call: TRBJ1-5
v_call: TRBV29-1
cdr3_length: 11
cdr3_aa: SVVTDESQPQH

j_call: TRBJ1-1
v_call: TRBV27
cdr3_length: 12
cdr3_aa: ASSPGQGLAEAF

j_call: TRBJ2-4
v_call: TRBV28
cdr3_length: 12
cdr3_aa: ASSDRMAKNIQY

j_call: TRBJ2-6
v_call: TRBV12-3/TRBV12-4
cdr3_length: 13
cdr3_aa: ASSPRAFRANVLT

j_call: TRBJ1-1
v_call: TRBV10-3
cdr3_length: 13
cdr3_aa: AISESGVMNTEAF

j_call: TRBJ2-2
v_call: TRBV20-1
cdr3_length: 17
cdr3_aa: SARVPLLSGNANTGELF

j_call: TRBJ2-5
v_call: TRBV5-1
cdr3_length: 16
cdr3_aa: ASSLEGLAGGYLETQY

j_call: TRBJ1-1
v_call: TRBV7-9
cdr3_length: 11
cdr3_aa: ASSLGQGLEAF

j_call: TRBJ1-4
v_call: TRBV11-2
cdr3_length: 13
cdr3_aa: ASSSGGARMKKLF

j_call: TRBJ1-5
v_call: TRBV3-1
cdr3_length: 14
cdr3_aa: ASSRGASQFNQPQH

j_call: TRBJ1-2
v_call: TRBV9
cdr3_length: 11
cdr3_aa: ASSAPGIYGYT

j_call: TRBJ2-7
v_call: TRBV7-8
cdr3_length: 13
cdr3_aa: ASTHWGQGAREQY

j_call: TRBJ2-7
v_call: TRBV7-2
cdr3_length: 15
cdr3_aa: ASSLTLAGGRPYEQY

j_call: TRBJ2-5
v_call: TRBV13
cdr3_length: 12
cdr3_aa: ASSSEDRMGTQY

j_call: TRBJ2-1
v_call: TRBV12-3/TRBV12-4
cdr3_length: 15
cdr3_aa: ASSLSGRRVSYNEQF

j_call: TRBJ2-7
v_call: TRBV12-3/TRBV12-4
cdr3_length: 15
cdr3_aa: ASSLVGGQGVSDEQY